The clone carrying this T cell receptor beta chain showed up just a few times. These data come from a study of T cells after yellow fever vaccination. Per germline, CDR1 DFQATT and CDR2 SNEGSKA (reference sequence). V shed 3 bases and J shed 8 bases, with 13 bases lying between them. The CDR3 has 12 amino acids. Via MiXCR, TCRdb re-called the 5' RACE reads, giving one row per CDR3 protein. The sample holds more than 350,000 distinct CDR3 sequences, roughly 12% seen once. The clonotype comes from a man younger than 35 who received the YFV17D yellow fever vaccine. The material sequenced was PBMCs, taken on the day of the first yellow fever vaccination. The rearrangement uses TRBV20-1 and TRBJ1-2; possible D gene TRBD1, 5 bases. CDR3: CSARGTEGGYTF. The CDR3 nucleotides read TGCAGTGCTAGGGGGACGGAGGGAGGCTACACCTTC.